The clone carrying this T cell receptor beta chain was counted many times. What it binds is unknown. Construction of the TCR beta libraries employed iRepertoire HTBI primers in conjunction with Arm-PCR of CDR3 regions. TCRdb re-derived calls from the multiplex PCR reads in MiXCR, one entry per CDR3 protein. The sample contains approximately 440,000 distinct CDR3 sequences, about a sixth of which appear only once. Time point denoted: newly diagnosed GD, antithyroid drugs for less than 3 months. Generation of the TCR library employed RNA extracted from PBMCs. Trimming stripped 7 bases from V and 8 bases from J, with 27 bases between. The length of the CDR3 is 17 residues. This sample is part of a study of regulatory T cells in long-lasting Graves disease. The overall study: Graves' patients, newly diagnosed, had taken antithyroid drugs under 3 months.

Study conclusions and caveats: When disease was persistent, TRBV28, TRBJ1-2 and TRBJ2-5 were the favored segments.

These data are also associated with another study on T cells in Graves' hyperthyroidism and ophthalmopathy. That study adds: Hyperthyroidism patients were newly diagnosed, had disease duration under 2 months, and were aged 18 to 65 years. Ophthalmopathy, which appeared later, was predicted by the model a median roughly 6.4 months before onset.

Sequencing was performed on peripheral blood mononuclear cells (PBMCs), taken at new diagnosis, from a patient treated with antithyroid drugs. This sequence was found in a man in his forties with Graves disease. The chain is built from TRBV12-3 or TRBV12-4 and TRBJ2-1; perhaps TRBD1 as D (6 bases). This chain's CDR3 is CASTMGLGPGVVDEQFF. Here the CDR3 DNA reads TGTGCCAGCACCATGGGGCTAGGGCCAGGGGTCGTGGATGAGCAGTTCTTC.